This T cell receptor (beta chain) derives from a study of shared clonotypes between healthy human individuals. V lost 6 bases to trimming and J lost 4 bases, with 9 bases between them. Germline CDR1 is MDHEN and CDR2 is SYDVKM. The CDR3 consists of 13 residues. About this clone itself: Other DNA sequences in the sample encode the same CDR3.

Clones were read by immunoSEQ multiplex PCR, and TCRdb kept only the in-frame ones, dropping some. The table shows millions of clones, with around 90% occurring only once. The sequence derives from a man in his late teens or twenties in good health. Sequences were obtained from naive CD4+ T cells sorted from blood. As to subset: CD45RA+ positively selected. The chain employs TRBV28 and TRBJ1-4, with D possibly TRBD1 on 5 matching bases. DNA for the CDR3: TGTGCCAGCAGCCGGGGCCTTAATGAAAAACTGTTTTTT. Translated: CASSRGLNEKLFF. Variable domain in full (rest from reference TRBV28 and TRBJ1-4): DVKVTQSSRYLVKRTGEKVFLECVQDMDHENMFWYRQDPGLGLRLIYFSYDVKMKEKGDIPEGYSVSREKKERFSLILESASTNQTSMYLCASSRGLNEKLFFGSGTQLSVL.